This passage covers 5 T cell receptor beta chains from one sample sequenced in a study of CD8+CD57+ T cells in acquired aplastic anemia. An expansion of CD8+CD57+ cells by flow cytometry had been shown in patients chosen for sequencing. Profiling that covered TCR beta VDJ and CDR3 relied on genomic DNA as its template. TCRdb called the reads again in MiXCR, with one record for every CDR3 protein. The sample gives approximately 300,000 distinct CDR3 sequences, roughly 53% of which show up once; under 1.5% is in the top ten. The sequencing sample was made of sorted CD4+, CD8+, or CD8+CD57+ T cells (not recorded which) from PBMCs. The receptors shown here come from a human donor with aplastic anemia.

This clonotype was counted ten times or more. The chain is built from TRBV6-5 and TRBJ2-3; D call uncertain. This CDR3 is built from 15 residues. The germline V gene encodes CDR1 MNHEY and CDR2 SVGAGI. Between the trimmed V and J ends, which lost 0 bases and 2 bases, there was a span of 9 bases. This chain's CDR3 is CASSYSPLYTDTQYF. DNA of the CDR3: TGTGCCAGCAGTTACTCGCCACTATACACAGATACGCAGTATTTT.

This chain joins TRBV6-6 and TRBJ2-7, with a tentative D call TRBD1 (6 bases). CDR1 MNHNY and CDR2 SVGAGI come from the germline V gene (reference sequence). Trimming took off 6 bases at V and 3 bases at J, with 18 bases between the two ends. CDR3 length: 15 amino acids. The CDR3: CASSPRQAASYEQYF. CDR3 nucleotide sequence: TGTGCCAGCAGCCCCCGACAGGCAGCTAGCTACGAGCAGTACTTC.

The V call is TRBV20-1, the J call TRBJ2-5; the D call may be TRBD1 or TRBD2 (5 bases each). Germline CDR1 reads DFQATT; CDR2 reads SNEGSKA (reference sequence). This CDR3 is 11 amino acids long. V shed 3 bases and J shed 4 bases, with 6 bases lying between them. Here the CDR3 DNA reads TGCAGTGCTAGGAGGGGAGAGACCCAGTACTTC. As protein: CSARRGETQYF.

This clonotype has only one observation. This chain joins TRBV7-3 and TRBJ2-2; 7 bases fit TRBD1. The CDR3 runs 12 residues. Germline-derived CDR1 and CDR2 are SGHTA and FQGTGA. Germline trimming cut 6 bases from V and 8 bases from J; bases unmatched to any gene: 3. The CDR3 sequence is CASRKGAGELFF. CDR3 in DNA: TGTGCCAGCAGAAAGGGGGCAGGGGAGCTGTTTTTT.

The chain employs TRBV20-1 and TRBJ2-3; 8 bases fit TRBD2. CDR3 length equals 15 residues. V trimming: 0 bases; J trimming: 11 bases; junction bases outside the gene matches: 13. CDR1 is DFQATT and CDR2 is SNEGSKA in the germline V gene (reference sequence). CDR3 DNA sequence: TGCAGTGCTAGAGATATAGCGGGGACCTACAATGAGCAGTATTTT. It is translated as CSARDIAGTYNEQYF.